Reported below is one T cell receptor beta chain. This sample is drawn from a study of shared clonotypes between healthy human individuals. Assay used: immunoSEQ multiplex PCR; TCRdb lists only in-frame clones, some missing. The sample has under 600,000 clones; roughly four fifths are singletons. CDR1 is MNHEY, CDR2 SVGAGI, per germline. Trimming took off 5 bases at V and 4 bases at J, with 9 bases between the two ends. The CDR3 consists of 13 residues. The chain recombines TRBV6-5 with TRBJ1-5; perhaps TRBD1 as D (5 bases). This TCR was sampled from a woman aged 40 to 55 in good health. Some clones in this sample may be carry-over from other donors' samples. Sequencing was carried out using PBMCs. The CDR3 DNA reads TGTGCCAGCAGTCGGGACGGGAATCAGCCCCAGCATTTT. The encoded protein is CASSRDGNQPQHF.